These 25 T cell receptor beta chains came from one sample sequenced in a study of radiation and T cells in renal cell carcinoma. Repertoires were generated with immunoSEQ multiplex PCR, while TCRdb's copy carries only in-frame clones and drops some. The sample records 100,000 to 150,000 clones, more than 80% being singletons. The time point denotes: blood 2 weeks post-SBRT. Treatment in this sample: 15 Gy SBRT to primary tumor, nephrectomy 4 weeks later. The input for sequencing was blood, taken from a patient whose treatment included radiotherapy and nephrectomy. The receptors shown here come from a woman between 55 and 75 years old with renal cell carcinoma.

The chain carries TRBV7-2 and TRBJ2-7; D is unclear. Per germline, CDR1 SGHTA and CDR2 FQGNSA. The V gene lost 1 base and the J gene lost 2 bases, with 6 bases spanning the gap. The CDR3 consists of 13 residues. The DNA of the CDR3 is TGTGCCAGCAGCTTAGATAGTCCCTACGAGCAGTACTTC. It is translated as CASSLDSPYEQYF.

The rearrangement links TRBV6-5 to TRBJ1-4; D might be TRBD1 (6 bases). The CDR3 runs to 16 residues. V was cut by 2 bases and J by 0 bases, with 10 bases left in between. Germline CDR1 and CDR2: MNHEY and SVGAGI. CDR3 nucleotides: TGTGCCAGCAGTTACACAGGGCATGCAACTAATGAAAAACTGTTTTTT. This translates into CASSYTGHATNEKLFF.

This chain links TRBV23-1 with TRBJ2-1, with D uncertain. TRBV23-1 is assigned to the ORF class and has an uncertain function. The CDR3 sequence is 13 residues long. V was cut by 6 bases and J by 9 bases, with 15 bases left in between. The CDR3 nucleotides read TGCGCCAGCAGCCTAGGGCGCTCGGGTGAGCAGTTCTTC. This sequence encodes CASSLGRSGEQFF.

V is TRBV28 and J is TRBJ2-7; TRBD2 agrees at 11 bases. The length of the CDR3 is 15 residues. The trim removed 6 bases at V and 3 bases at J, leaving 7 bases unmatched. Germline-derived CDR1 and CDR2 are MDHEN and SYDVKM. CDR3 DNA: TGTGCCAGCAGGCGGACTAGCGGGCCGCACTACGAGCAGTACTTC. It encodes CASRRTSGPHYEQYF.

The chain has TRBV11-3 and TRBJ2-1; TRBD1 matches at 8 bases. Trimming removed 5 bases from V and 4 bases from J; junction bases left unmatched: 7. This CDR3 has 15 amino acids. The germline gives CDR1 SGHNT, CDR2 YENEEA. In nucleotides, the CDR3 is TGTGCCAGCAGCCCGGACAGGGCGCCTTACAATGAGCAGTTCTTC. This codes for CASSPDRAPYNEQFF.

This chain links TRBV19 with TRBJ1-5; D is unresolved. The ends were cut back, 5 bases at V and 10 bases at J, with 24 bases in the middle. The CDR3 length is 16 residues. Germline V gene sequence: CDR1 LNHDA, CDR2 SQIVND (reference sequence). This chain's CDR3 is CASSFLIQVTSGPQHF. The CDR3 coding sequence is TGTGCCAGTAGTTTTCTAATCCAGGTTACCTCGGGCCCCCAGCATTTT.

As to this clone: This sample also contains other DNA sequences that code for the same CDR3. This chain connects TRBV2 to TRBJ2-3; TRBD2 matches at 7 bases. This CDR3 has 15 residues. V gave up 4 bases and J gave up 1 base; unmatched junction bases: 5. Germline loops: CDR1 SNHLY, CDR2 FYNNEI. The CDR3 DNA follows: TGTGCCAGCAGTGTGAAAGCGGGGCGCACAGATACGCAGTATTTT. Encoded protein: CASSVKAGRTDTQYF.

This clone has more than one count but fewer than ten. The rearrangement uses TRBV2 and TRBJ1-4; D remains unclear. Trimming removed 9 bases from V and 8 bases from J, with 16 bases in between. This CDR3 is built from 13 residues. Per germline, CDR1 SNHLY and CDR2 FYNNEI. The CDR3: CASTRVLGEKLFF. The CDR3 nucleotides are TGTGCCAGTACACGCGTCTTGGGGGAAAAACTGTTTTTT.

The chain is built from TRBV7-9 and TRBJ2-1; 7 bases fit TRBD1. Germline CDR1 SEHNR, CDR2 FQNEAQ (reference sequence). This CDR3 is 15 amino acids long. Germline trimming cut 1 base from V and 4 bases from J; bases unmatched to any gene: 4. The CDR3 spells CASSLVGTAYNEQFF. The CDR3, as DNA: TGTGCCAGCAGCTTAGTCGGGACAGCATACAATGAGCAGTTCTTC.

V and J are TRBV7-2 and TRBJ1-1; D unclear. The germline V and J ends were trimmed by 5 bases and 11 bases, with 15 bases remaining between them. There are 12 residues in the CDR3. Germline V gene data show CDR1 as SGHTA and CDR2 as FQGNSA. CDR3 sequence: CASSLPNGVAFF. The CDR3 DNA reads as TGTGCCAGCAGCCTACCAAACGGGGTCGCTTTCTTT.

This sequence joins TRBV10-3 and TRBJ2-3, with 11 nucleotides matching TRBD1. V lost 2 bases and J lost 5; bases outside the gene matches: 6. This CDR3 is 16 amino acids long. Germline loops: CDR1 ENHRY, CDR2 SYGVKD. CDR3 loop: CAISEPGQGGIDTQYF. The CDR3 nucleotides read TGTGCCATCAGTGAGCCGGGACAGGGGGGAATAGATACGCAGTATTTT.

CDR3 sequence (DNA): TGCAGCTCCGGAACAGTGGATACGCAGTATTTT. Amino acids: CSSGTVDTQYF. The V gene is TRBV29-1, the J gene TRBJ2-3; D is unclear. The CDR3 extends over 11 amino acids. Trimming took off 8 bases at V and 6 bases at J, with 12 bases between the two ends. The germline gives CDR1 SQVTM, CDR2 ANQGSEA.

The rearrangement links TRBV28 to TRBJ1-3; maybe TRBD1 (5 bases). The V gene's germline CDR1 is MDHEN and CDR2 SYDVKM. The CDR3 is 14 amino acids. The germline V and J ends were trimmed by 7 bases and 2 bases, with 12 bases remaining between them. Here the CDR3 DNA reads TGTGCCAGCAACTCCGGGACGGCTGGAAACACCATATATTTT. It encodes CASNSGTAGNTIYF.

The CDR3 coding sequence is TGTGCCAGCAGCCGGACCGTAATGAACACTGAAGCTTTCTTT. Residues: CASSRTVMNTEAFF. This chain connects TRBV7-2 to TRBJ1-1; D gene ambiguous. The germline V gene encodes CDR1 SGHTA and CDR2 FQGNSA. CDR3 length: 14 residues. V shed 5 bases and J shed 0 bases, with 10 bases lying between them. The full variable domain, its missing parts supplied by reference TRBV7-2 and TRBJ1-1, is GAGVSQSPSNKVTEKGKDVELRCDPISGHTALYWYRQSLGQGLEFLIYFQGNSAPDKSGLPSDRFSAERTGGSVSTLTIQRTQQEDSAVYLCASSRTVMNTEAFFGQGTRLTVV.

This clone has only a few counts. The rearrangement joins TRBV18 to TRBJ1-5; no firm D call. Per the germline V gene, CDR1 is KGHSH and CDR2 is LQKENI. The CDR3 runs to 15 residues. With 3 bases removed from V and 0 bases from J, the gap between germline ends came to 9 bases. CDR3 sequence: CASSPLQNSNQPQHF. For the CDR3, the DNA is TGTGCCAGCTCACCCCTGCAAAATAGCAATCAGCCCCAGCATTTT.

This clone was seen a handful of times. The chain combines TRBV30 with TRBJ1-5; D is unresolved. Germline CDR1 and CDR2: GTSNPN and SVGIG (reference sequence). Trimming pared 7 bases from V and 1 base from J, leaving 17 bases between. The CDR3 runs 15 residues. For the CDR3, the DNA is TGTGCCTCCCCCGGGCGGGATTTGAGCAATCAGCCCCAGCATTTT. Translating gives CASPGRDLSNQPQHF.

DNA for the CDR3: TGTGCCAGCAGCCTGGGGCAGGTGTTCAATCAGCCCCAGCATTTT. This sequence encodes CASSLGQVFNQPQHF. The rearrangement joins TRBV7-2 to TRBJ1-5; maybe TRBD1 (5 bases). From germline, CDR1 is SGHTA and CDR2 FQGNSA. The V end was cut by 5 bases, the J end by 3 bases, with 14 bases between. The CDR3 is made up of 15 amino acids.

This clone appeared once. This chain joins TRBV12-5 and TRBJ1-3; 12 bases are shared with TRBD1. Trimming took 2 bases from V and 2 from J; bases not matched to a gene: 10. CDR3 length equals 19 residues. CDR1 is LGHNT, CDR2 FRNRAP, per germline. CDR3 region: CASGLPPGTGGAAGNTIYF. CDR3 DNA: TGTGCTAGTGGTTTGCCCCCCGGGACAGGGGGCGCGGCTGGAAACACCATATATTTT.

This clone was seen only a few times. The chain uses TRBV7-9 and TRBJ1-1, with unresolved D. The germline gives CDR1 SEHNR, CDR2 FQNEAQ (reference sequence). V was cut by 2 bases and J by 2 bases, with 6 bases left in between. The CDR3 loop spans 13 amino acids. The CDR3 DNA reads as TGTGCCAGCAGCTTAATGGACAACACTGAAGCTTTCTTT. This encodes CASSLMDNTEAFF. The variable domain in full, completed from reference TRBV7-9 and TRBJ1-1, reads DTGVSQNPRHKITKRGQNVTFRCDPISEHNRLYWYRQTLGQGPEFLTYFQNEAQLEKSRLLSDRFSAERPKGSFSTLEIQRTEQGDSAMYLCASSLMDNTEAFFGQGTRLTVV.

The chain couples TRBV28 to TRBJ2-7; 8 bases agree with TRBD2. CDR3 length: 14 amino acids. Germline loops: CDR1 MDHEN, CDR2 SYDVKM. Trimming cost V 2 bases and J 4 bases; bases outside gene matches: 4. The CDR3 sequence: CASSLPGGAYEQYF. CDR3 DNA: TGTGCCAGCAGTTTACCCGGGGGGGCTTACGAGCAGTACTTC.

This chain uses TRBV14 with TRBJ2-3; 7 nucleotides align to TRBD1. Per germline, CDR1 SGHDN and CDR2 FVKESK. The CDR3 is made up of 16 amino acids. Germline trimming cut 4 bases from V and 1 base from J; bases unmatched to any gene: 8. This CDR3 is CASSLNRQGGTDTQYF. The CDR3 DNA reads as TGTGCCAGCAGCCTAAACCGACAGGGCGGCACAGATACGCAGTATTTT.

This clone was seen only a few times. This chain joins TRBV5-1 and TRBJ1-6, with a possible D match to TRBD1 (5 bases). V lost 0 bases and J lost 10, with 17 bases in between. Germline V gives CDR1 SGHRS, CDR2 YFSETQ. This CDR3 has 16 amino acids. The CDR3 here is CASSLGRAGRESPLHF. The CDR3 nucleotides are TGCGCCAGCAGCTTGGGAAGGGCGGGACGGGAATCACCCCTCCACTTT.

This CDR3 reads CASSTKGAYGYTF. CDR3 bases: TGTGCCAGCAGCACGAAAGGGGCATATGGCTACACCTTC. The chain couples TRBV7-8 to TRBJ1-2; tentative D call: TRBD1 (5 bases). Per the germline V gene, CDR1 is SGHVS and CDR2 is FQNEAQ. The V end lost 5 bases, the J end lost 5 bases, and 12 bases lay between the germline ends. The CDR3 loop spans 13 amino acids.

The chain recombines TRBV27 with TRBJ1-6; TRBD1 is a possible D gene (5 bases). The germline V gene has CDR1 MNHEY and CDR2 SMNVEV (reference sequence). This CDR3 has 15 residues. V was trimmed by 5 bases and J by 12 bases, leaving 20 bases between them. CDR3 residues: CASSQIGHFKLPLHF. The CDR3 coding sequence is TGTGCCAGCAGTCAAATAGGACACTTTAAATTACCCCTCCACTTT.

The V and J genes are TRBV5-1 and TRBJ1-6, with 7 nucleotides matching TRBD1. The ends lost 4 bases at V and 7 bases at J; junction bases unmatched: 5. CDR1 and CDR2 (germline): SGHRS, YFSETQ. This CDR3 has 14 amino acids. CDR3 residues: CASSAGQANSPLHF. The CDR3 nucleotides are TGCGCCAGCAGCGCCGGACAGGCCAATTCACCCCTCCACTTT.